These T cell receptor beta chains were read from a single sample in a study of T cells in Graves' hyperthyroidism and ophthalmopathy. TCRdb itself ran the multiplex PCR reads through MiXCR, one entry per CDR3 protein. The data hold about 640,000 distinct CDR3 sequences, with around 21% observed a single time. Sequenced material: blood. The origin of the receptors is a man aged 30-40 years with Graves' ophthalmopathy. Both conserved end residues are part of each CDR3. The D gene is left open where the match is weak. Clone size is not always given. Where it is, it says once, few, many or a class for expanded clones.

size	V	J	length	D	DNA	CDR3
-	TRBV19	TRBJ2-1	16	TRBD2	TGTGCCAGTAGTATTGTCCTAGCGGGGACCTCCCATGAGCAGTTCTTC	CASSIVLAGTSHEQFF
many	TRBV12-3/TRBV12-4	TRBJ1-2	13	-	TGTGCCAGCAGTACGGGGGGGAACTATGGCTACACCTTC	CASSTGGNYGYTF
many	TRBV30	TRBJ1-5	16	-	TGTGCCTGGACTCCCGGATCTTACCTTAGCAATCAGCCCCAGCATTTT	CAWTPGSYLSNQPQHF
many	TRBV5-1	TRBJ2-1	14	TRBD2	TGCGCCAGTACTCTAGCGGGAGATGTGAATGAGCAGTTCTTC	CASTLAGDVNEQFF
-	TRBV19	TRBJ2-7	13	-	TGTGCCAGTAGTATAGCACAGGGTGGGGAGCAGTACTTC	CASSIAQGGEQYF
-	TRBV7-2	TRBJ1-3	16	-	TGTGCCAGCAGCTTATACCCCCCGAATACGGGAAACACCATATATTTT	CASSLYPPNTGNTIYF
few	TRBV4-1	TRBJ2-1	17	-	TGCGCCAGCAGCCAAGATAGGGTGAGCGGGCCTTACAATGAGCAGTTCTTC	CASSQDRVSGPYNEQFF
few	TRBV5-1	TRBJ2-2	18	-	TGCGCCAGCAGCGACAATCGGGCAGGGCATACGAACACCGGGGAGCTGTTTTTT	CASSDNRAGHTNTGELFF
-	TRBV3-1	TRBJ1-2	15	-	TGTGCCAGCAGCCTTCCGACAGGTGGAATGGGGGGCTACACCTTC	CASSLPTGGMGGYTF
once	TRBV5-4	TRBJ2-1	16	-	TGTGCCAGCAGCTTGGCCCCAGGGGAATCCTACAATGAGCAGTTCTTC	CASSLAPGESYNEQFF